Listed below are T cell receptor beta chains from one sample, sequenced in a study of cytomegalovirus exposure and HLA in healthy donors. The method was immunoSEQ multiplex PCR; TCRdb's version includes in-frame clones alone and lacks a portion of them. Among about 69,000 clones, about 70% were seen once, and the ten largest hold about 10%. The sequenced sample consisted of PBMCs. Every receptor here comes from a woman aged 25 to 39 in good health and CMV-seronegative. Each CDR3 is given with its conserved first and last residue. A D gene is named only where the DNA matches it firmly. The size field is filled for only some rows; it gives once, few, many or a size class.

TRBV14	.	TRBJ1-4	.	TGTGCCAGCAGCCCTCGTGGGCCAACTAATGAAAAACTGTTTTTT	CASSPRGPTNEKLFF
TRBV4-1	TRBD2	TRBJ2-5	few	TGCGCCAGCAGCCATATGACTAGCGGGCAAGAGACCCAGTACTTC	CASSHMTSGQETQYF
TRBV12-2	.	TRBJ1-5	medium-sized	TGTGCAAGTCGCTTAACGACAGGGGAGTTAGATCAGCCCCAGCATTTT	CASRLTTGELDQPQHF
TRBV7-2	.	TRBJ2-3	.	TGTGCCAGCAGCGGGACTCCACCCGCTACGCAGTATTTT	CASSGTPPATQYF
TRBV6-5	.	TRBJ2-6	.	TGTGCCAGCAGACACGACAGAACTGGGGCCAACGTCCTGACTTTC	CASRHDRTGANVLTF
TRBV6-5	.	TRBJ2-5	few	TGTGCCAGCAGTTGGCAGGGGGAGACCCAGTACTTC	CASSWQGETQYF
TRBV19	TRBD1	TRBJ1-5	.	TGTGCCAGTAGTATCTACGACAGGGGCGCTCAGCCCCAGCATTTT	CASSIYDRGAQPQHF
TRBV6-6	TRBD1	TRBJ2-7	.	TGTGCCAGCAGTTACGGGGACAGGGGCTCCTACGAGCAGTACTTC	CASSYGDRGSYEQYF
TRBV29-1	TRBD1	TRBJ1-2	.	TGCAGCGTGAGGACAGGGAACGGCTACACCTTC	CSVRTGNGYTF
TRBV7-9	TRBD1	TRBJ1-6	.	TGTGCCAGCAGCTCTGTACAGGGGAATTCACCCCTCCACTTT	CASSSVQGNSPLHF
TRBV7-9	.	TRBJ1-3	.	TGTGCCAGCACCCGACAGGTCTCTGGAAACACCATATATTTT	CASTRQVSGNTIYF
TRBV4-1	TRBD2	TRBJ2-3	few	TGCGCCAGCACCCTCGGACTAGCGGGGGTTTCATCTACGCAGTATTTT	CASTLGLAGVSSTQYF
TRBV5-1	TRBD1	TRBJ2-2	.	TGCGCCAGCAGCTTTTTATCCGGGACAGGTAACACCGGGGAGCTGTTTTTT	CASSFLSGTGNTGELFF
TRBV4-3	.	TRBJ2-7	.	TGCGCCAGCAGCCAAGAGACTCGGCGATCCTACGAGCAGTACTTC	CASSQETRRSYEQYF
TRBV18	TRBD1	TRBJ1-1	.	TGTGCCAGCTCACACCGGGACAGGGTAAACACTGAAGCTTTCTTT	CASSHRDRVNTEAFF
TRBV7-3	.	TRBJ1-6	.	TGTGCCAGCAGCTTAATGGCAGGGGTCTATAATTCACCCCTCCACTTT	CASSLMAGVYNSPLHF
TRBV2	TRBD2	TRBJ2-1	few	TGTGCCAGCACTCCCGCGGCGGGGGGGCGTAGGACTAGCGGGGGCCTGGAGTACAATGAGCAGTTCTTC	CASTPAAGGRRTSGGLEYNEQFF
TRBV7-2	.	TRBJ2-1	.	TGTGCCAGCAGCGCAGGGAGGCACAATGAGCAGTTCTTC	CASSAGRHNEQFF
TRBV27	.	TRBJ1-5	.	TGTGCCAGCAGTTTATCCCTTAATCTCCCCCAGCCCCAGCATTTT	CASSLSLNLPQPQHF
TRBV7-9	TRBD2	TRBJ2-7	.	TGTGCCAGCACCAAGGGACTAGCGGCCTCCTACGAGCAGTACTTC	CASTKGLAASYEQYF
TRBV21-1	.	TRBJ1-1	few	TGTGCCAGCAGAGTACCGCCAGAAAAGAACACTGAAGCTTTCTTT	CASRVPPEKNTEAFF
TRBV18	.	TRBJ2-7	.	TGTGCCAGCTCACCCCAATACACCACAGGGCTTAGCGAGCAGTACTTC	CASSPQYTTGLSEQYF
TRBV29-1	TRBD2	TRBJ2-2	.	TGCAGCGTTGACAGGGAGGGTGGGGAGCTGTTTTTT	CSVDREGGELFF
TRBV19	TRBD1	TRBJ1-2	.	TGTGCCAGTAGTAAGGGGGCTGGCTATGGCTACACCTTC	CASSKGAGYGYTF
TRBV7-9	.	TRBJ2-3	few	TGTGCCAGCAGCTTAGCGTGGGGGCTTAGCACAGATACGCAGTATTTT	CASSLAWGLSTDTQYF
TRBV5-1	.	TRBJ1-1	.	TGCGCCAGCAGGGCGTTGCGAGAGACAGCGAGTTTGAACACTGAAGCTTTCTTT	CASRALRETASLNTEAFF
TRBV10-3	.	TRBJ1-1	few	TGTGCCATCAGTGACCCAAGGGGGTACACTGAAGCTTTCTTT	CAISDPRGYTEAFF
TRBV30	.	TRBJ2-7	few	TGTGCCTGGAGTGTGAGGGACAATCGGGACTTC	CAWSVRDNRDF
TRBV20-1	.	TRBJ1-2	.	TGCAGTGCTAGGTTCAGGGCTGGCTACACCTTC	CSARFRAGYTF
TRBV2	.	TRBJ1-2	.	TGTGCCAGCAGTGTCCGGGGTCCCGATGGCTACACCTTC	CASSVRGPDGYTF
TRBV10-3	.	TRBJ2-7	.	TGTGCCATCAGTGAACAGGGCTACGAGCAGTACTTC	CAISEQGYEQYF